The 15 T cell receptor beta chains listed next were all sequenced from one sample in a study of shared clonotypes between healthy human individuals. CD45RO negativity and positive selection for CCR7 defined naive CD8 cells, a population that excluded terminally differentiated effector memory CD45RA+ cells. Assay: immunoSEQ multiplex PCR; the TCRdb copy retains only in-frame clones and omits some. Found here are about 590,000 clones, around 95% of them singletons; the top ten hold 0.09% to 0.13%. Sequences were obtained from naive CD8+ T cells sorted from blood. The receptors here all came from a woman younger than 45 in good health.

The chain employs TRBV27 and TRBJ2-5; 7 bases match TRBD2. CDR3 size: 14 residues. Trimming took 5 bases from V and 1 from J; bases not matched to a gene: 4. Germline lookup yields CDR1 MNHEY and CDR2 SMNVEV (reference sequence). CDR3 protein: CASSHREAQETQYF. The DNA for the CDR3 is TGTGCCAGCAGTCACCGGGAGGCCCAAGAGACCCAGTACTTC.

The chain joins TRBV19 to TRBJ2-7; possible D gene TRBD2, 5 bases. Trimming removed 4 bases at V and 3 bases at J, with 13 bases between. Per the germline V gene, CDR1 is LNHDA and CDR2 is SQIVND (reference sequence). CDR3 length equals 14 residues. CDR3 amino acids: CASSTPDEGYEQYF. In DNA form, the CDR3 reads TGTGCCAGTAGTACACCCGACGAGGGCTACGAGCAGTACTTC.

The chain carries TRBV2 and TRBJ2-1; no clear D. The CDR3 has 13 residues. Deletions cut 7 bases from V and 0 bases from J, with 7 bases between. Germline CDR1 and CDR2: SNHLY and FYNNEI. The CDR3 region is CASIGLSYNEQFF. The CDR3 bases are TGTGCCAGCATAGGCCTCTCCTACAATGAGCAGTTCTTC.

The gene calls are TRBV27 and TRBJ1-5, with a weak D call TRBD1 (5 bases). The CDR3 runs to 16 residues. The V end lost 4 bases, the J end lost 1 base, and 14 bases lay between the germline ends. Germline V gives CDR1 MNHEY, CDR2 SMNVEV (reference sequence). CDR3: CASSSYGQFSNQPQHF. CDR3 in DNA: TGTGCCAGCAGTTCCTATGGACAATTCAGCAATCAGCCCCAGCATTTT.

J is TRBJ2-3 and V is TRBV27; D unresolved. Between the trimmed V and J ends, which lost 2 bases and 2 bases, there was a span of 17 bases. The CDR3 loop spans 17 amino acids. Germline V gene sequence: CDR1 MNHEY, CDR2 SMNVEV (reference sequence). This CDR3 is CASSLTNHPVFTDTQYF. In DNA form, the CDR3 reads TGTGCCAGCAGTTTAACTAATCATCCAGTTTTCACAGATACGCAGTATTTT.

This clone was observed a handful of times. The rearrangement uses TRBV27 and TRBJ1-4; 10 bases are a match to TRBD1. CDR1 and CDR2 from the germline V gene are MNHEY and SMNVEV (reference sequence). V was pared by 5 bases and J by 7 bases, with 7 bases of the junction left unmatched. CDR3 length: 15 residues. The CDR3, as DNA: TGTGCCAGCAGTGATCCCGGGACAGGGGCTGAAAAACTGTTTTTT. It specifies CASSDPGTGAEKLFF.

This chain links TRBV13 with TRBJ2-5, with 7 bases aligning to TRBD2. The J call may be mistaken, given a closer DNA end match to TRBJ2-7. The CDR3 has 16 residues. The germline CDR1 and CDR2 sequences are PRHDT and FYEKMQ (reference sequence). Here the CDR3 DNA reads TGTGCCAGCAGCTTAGGATCCAGCGGGGCCCACTACGAGCAGTACTTC. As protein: CASSLGSSGAHYEQYF.

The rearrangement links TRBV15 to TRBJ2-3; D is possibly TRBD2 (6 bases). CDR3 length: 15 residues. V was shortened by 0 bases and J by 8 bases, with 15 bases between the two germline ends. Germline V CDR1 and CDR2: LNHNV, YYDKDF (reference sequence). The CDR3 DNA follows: TGTGCCACCAGCAGAGATCGAGGCGGAGGGGTTACGCAGTATTTT. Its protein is CATSRDRGGGVTQYF.

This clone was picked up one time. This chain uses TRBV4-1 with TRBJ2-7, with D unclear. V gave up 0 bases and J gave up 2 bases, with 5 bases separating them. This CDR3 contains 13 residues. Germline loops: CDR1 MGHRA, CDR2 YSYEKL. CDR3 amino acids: CASSQDVAYEQYF. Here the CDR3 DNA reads TGCGCCAGCAGCCAAGATGTAGCCTACGAGCAGTACTTC.

The CDR3 DNA is TGTGCCAGCAGCCTGGGCCTAGCGCATCTAGGGACCCAGTACTTC. This sequence encodes CASSLGLAHLGTQYF. The chain is built from TRBV7-9 and TRBJ2-5, with D tentatively TRBD2 (6 bases). Germline CDR1 and CDR2: SEHNR and FQNEAQ (reference sequence). The CDR3 length is 15 residues. V lost 5 bases and J 7 bases, leaving 20 bases between the germline ends.

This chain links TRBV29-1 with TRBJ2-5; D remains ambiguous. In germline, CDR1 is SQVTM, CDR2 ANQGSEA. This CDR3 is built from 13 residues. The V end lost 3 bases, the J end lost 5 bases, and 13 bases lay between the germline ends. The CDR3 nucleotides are TGCAGCGTTGAGGCCCCGATTGGGGAGACCCAGTACTTC. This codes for CSVEAPIGETQYF.

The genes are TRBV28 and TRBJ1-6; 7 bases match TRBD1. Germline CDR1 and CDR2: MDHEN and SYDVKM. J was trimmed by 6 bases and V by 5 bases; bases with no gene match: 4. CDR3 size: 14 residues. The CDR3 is CASSRRDSNSPLHF. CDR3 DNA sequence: TGTGCCAGCAGTCGCCGGGACAGTAATTCACCCCTCCACTTT.

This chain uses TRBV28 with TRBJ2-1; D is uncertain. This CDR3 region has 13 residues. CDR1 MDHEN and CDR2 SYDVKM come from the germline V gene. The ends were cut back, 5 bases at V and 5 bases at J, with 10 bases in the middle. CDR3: CASSSSLHNEQFF. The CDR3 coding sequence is TGTGCCAGCAGTAGCTCTTTACACAATGAGCAGTTCTTC.

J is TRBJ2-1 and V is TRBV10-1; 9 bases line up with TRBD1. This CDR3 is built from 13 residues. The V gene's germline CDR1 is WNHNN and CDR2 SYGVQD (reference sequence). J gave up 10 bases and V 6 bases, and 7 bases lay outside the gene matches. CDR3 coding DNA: TGCGCCAGCAGCGGGACAGGGATAGGCGAGCAGTTCTTC. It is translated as CASSGTGIGEQFF.

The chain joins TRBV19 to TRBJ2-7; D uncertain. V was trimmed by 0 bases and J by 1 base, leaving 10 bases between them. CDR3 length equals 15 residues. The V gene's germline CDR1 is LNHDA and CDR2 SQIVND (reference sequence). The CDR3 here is CASSIEASQSYEQYF. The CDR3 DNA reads TGTGCCAGTAGTATAGAGGCGAGTCAATCCTACGAGCAGTACTTC. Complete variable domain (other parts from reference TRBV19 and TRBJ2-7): DGGITQSPKYLFRKEGQNVTLSCEQNLNHDAMYWYRQDPGQGLRLIYYSQIVNDFQKGDIAEGYSVSREKKESFPLTVTSAQKNPTAFYLCASSIEASQSYEQYFGPGTRLTVT.